This T cell receptor beta chain stems from a study of identical twins. Overall study results and limits: Out-of-frame alpha sequences common to twins were enriched for low generation probability.

Each CDR3 protein is one row after TCRdb ran MiXCR on the 5' RACE reads. The table lists roughly 690,000 distinct CDR3 sequences, less than 7% of them singletons, with approximately 2% in the top ten. This clonotype came up many times. Antigen specificity is unknown. Germline lookup yields CDR1 SQVTM and CDR2 ANQGSEA. CDR3 size: 13 residues. V lost 5 bases and J 1 base, leaving 12 bases between the germline ends. This TCR was sampled from a man aged 18-30 years in good health. Sample: naive T cells sorted from blood. This rearrangement joins TRBV29-1 to TRBJ2-7; possibly TRBD1 for D (5 bases). The CDR3 is CSVRQGGSYEQYF. The CDR3 coding sequence is TGCAGCGTTAGGCAGGGTGGGTCCTACGAGCAGTACTTC.